One and the same sample provided the 27 T cell receptor beta chains below, sequenced in a study of T cells in Graves' hyperthyroidism and ophthalmopathy. From RNA transcripts, TCR beta CDR3 regions were amplified. The TCR CDR3 was amplified in a first-round RT-PCR using the HTBI primer set. TCRdb analysed the multiplex PCR reads with MiXCR anew, one entry per CDR3 protein. The profile shows about 640,000 distinct CDR3 sequences, less than 25% of them singletons. The material sequenced was blood. These receptors were obtained from a man in his thirties or forties with Graves' ophthalmopathy.

This clonotype turned up a few times. The chain couples TRBV6-2 or TRBV6-3 to TRBJ2-1; possible D gene TRBD2, 5 bases. Trimming removed 4 bases from V and 0 bases from J, with 13 bases in between. There are 16 residues in the CDR3. Looked up from germline, CDR1 is MNHEY and CDR2 is SVGEGT. The CDR3 bases are TGTGCCAGCAGTTCCCCTATCGGACTCTCCTACAATGAGCAGTTCTTC. Amino acids: CASSSPIGLSYNEQFF.

The chain joins TRBV27 to TRBJ1-5, with 8 bases that match TRBD1. The CDR3 has 15 amino acids. The germline gives CDR1 MNHEY, CDR2 SMNVEV (reference sequence). The V segment lost 6 bases and the J segment 9 bases; nucleotides outside the gene matches: 13. This CDR3 is CASSPRQGHLPPQHF. The CDR3 coding sequence is TGTGCCAGCAGCCCCCGACAGGGGCACCTCCCGCCCCAGCATTTT.

This clonotype has at least ten counts. V gene TRBV7-2 combines with J gene TRBJ2-5; no reliable D call. Germline CDR1 SGHTA, CDR2 FQGNSA. Deletions cut 4 bases from V and 4 bases from J, with 10 bases between. The CDR3 runs to 13 residues. CDR3 residues: CASSSSNRETQYF. The CDR3 coding sequence is TGTGCCAGCAGCTCATCAAACCGAGAGACCCAGTACTTC.

Worth noting for this clonotype: A read error may produce the germline difference seen at one junction end. The rearrangement joins TRBV18 to TRBJ2-2; tentatively, D is TRBD2 (5 bases). This CDR3 spans 16 amino acids. CDR1 is KGHSH, CDR2 LQKENI, per germline. Written as DNA, the CDR3 is TGTGCCAGCTCCTCTACAGCCCAGACGAACACCGGGGAGCTGCTTTTT. Its translation: CASSSTAQTNTGELLF.

This clonotype was observed many times. CDR3 coding DNA: TGTGCCAGCAGCCAAGAACCGCTGGGGGGCTACGAGCAGTACTTC. Translated: CASSQEPLGGYEQYF. The rearrangement joins TRBV3-1 to TRBJ2-7; perhaps TRBD2 as D (6 bases). Trimming pared 0 bases from V and 3 bases from J, leaving 12 bases between. Germline V CDR1 and CDR2: LGHDT, YNNKEL (reference sequence). The CDR3 is 15 amino acids.

This clonotype was seen ten or more times. The chain employs TRBV15 and TRBJ1-1, with no clear D. Germline V gives CDR1 LNHNV, CDR2 YYDKDF (reference sequence). CDR3 size: 12 residues. V was pared by 8 bases and J by 5 bases, with 12 bases between. This CDR3 is CATSLPRTEAFF. CDR3 nucleotide sequence: TGTGCCACCTCTCTTCCGCGGACTGAAGCTTTCTTT. Complete variable domain (other parts from reference TRBV15 and TRBJ1-1): DAMVIQNPRYQVTQFGKPVTLSCSQTLNHNVMYWYQQKSSQAPKLLFHYYDKDFNNEADTPDNFQSRRPNTSFCFLDIRSPGLGDTAMYLCATSLPRTEAFFGQGTRLTVV.

This clonotype was counted a few times. This rearrangement joins TRBV7-9 to TRBJ2-2, with D perhaps being TRBD1 or TRBD2 (5 bases each). The V end was cut by 0 bases, the J end by 6 bases, with 8 bases between. The germline CDR1 and CDR2 sequences are SEHNR and FQNEAQ (reference sequence). The CDR3 length is 14 residues. The CDR3 coding sequence is TGTGCCAGCAGCTTAGCGGTGGGGGCCGGGGAGCTGTTTTTT. Translated: CASSLAVGAGELFF.

This chain joins TRBV3-1 and TRBJ1-1; 9 bases fit TRBD1. Germline CDR1 and CDR2: LGHDT and YNNKEL (reference sequence). V shed 1 base, J shed 7 bases, and the junction held 7 bases outside the gene matches. This CDR3 is 15 amino acids long. The CDR3 DNA follows: TGTGCCAGCAGCCAAGTGGGACAGGGTTTGGTTGAAGCTTTCTTT. Translated, it gives CASSQVGQGLVEAFF.

The chain couples TRBV6-5 to TRBJ2-7, with D tentatively TRBD2 (5 bases). V gave up 0 bases and J gave up 0 bases, with 9 bases separating them. CDR3 length: 15 residues. Per germline, CDR1 MNHEY and CDR2 SVGAGI. The DNA for the CDR3 is TGTGCCAGCAGTTACTCGAGGGTAGGCTCCTACGAGCAGTACTTC. Translating gives CASSYSRVGSYEQYF.

The table lists this clonotype with a few counts. The V gene is TRBV28, the J gene TRBJ2-7, with TRBD1 identical over 9 bases. The CDR3 sequence is 15 residues long. The germline CDR1 and CDR2 sequences are MDHEN and SYDVKM. J was trimmed by 4 bases and V by 5 bases; bases with no gene match: 9. CDR3 DNA sequence: TGTGCCAGCAGTCCCTCGGGACAGGGAGTTTACGAGCAGTACTTC. Its protein is CASSPSGQGVYEQYF.

This clonotype was recorded a few times. This chain uses TRBV13 with TRBJ2-6; 12 bases align to TRBD2. The CDR3 loop spans 16 amino acids. Germline-derived CDR1 and CDR2 are PRHDT and FYEKMQ (reference sequence). Germline trimming cut 3 bases from V and 3 bases from J; bases unmatched to any gene: 0. This CDR3 is CASSLTSGSGANVLTF. CDR3 nucleotide sequence: TGTGCCAGCAGCTTGACTAGCGGGAGTGGGGCCAACGTCCTGACTTTC.

This clonotype showed up many times. This chain links TRBV3-1 with TRBJ2-5, with D uncertain. Germline CDR1 reads LGHDT; CDR2 reads YNNKEL (reference sequence). The V end lost 2 bases, the J end lost 5 bases, and 3 bases lay between the germline ends. This CDR3 is 11 amino acids long. The CDR3 protein is CASSQSETQYF. Written as DNA, the CDR3 is TGTGCCAGCAGCCAAAGCGAGACCCAGTACTTC.

This clonotype was found a few times. V is TRBV28 and J is TRBJ2-3; tentatively, D is TRBD1 or TRBD2 (6 bases each). The CDR3 is 12 residues long. V was cut by 4 bases and J by 14 bases, with 16 bases left in between. The V gene's germline CDR1 is MDHEN and CDR2 SYDVKM. This CDR3 is CASSSQRGALYF. The CDR3 bases are TGTGCCAGCAGTTCACAGAGGGGGGCCCTGTATTTT.

This chain links TRBV29-1 with TRBJ2-4, with 12 bases identical to TRBD2. The V segment lost 0 bases and the J segment 8 bases; nucleotides outside the gene matches: 5. The germline CDR1 and CDR2 sequences are SQVTM and ANQGSEA. The CDR3 has 15 residues. The CDR3 region is CSVEERLAGGHIQYF. The CDR3, as DNA: TGCAGCGTTGAAGAACGGCTAGCGGGAGGGCACATTCAGTACTTC.

This chain connects TRBV5-1 to TRBJ1-4; the D gene is possibly TRBD1 (5 bases). With 0 bases removed from V and 7 bases from J, the gap between germline ends came to 7 bases. Germline-derived CDR1 and CDR2 are SGHRS and YFSETQ. The length of the CDR3 is 13 residues. In DNA, the CDR3 is TGCGCCAGCAGCTTGGGACAGCCTGAAAAACTGTTTTTT. It yields the protein CASSLGQPEKLFF.

V gene TRBV30 combines with J gene TRBJ2-7; 10 bases fit TRBD2. The CDR3 spans 17 residues. Losses at the gene ends were 3 bases for V and 2 bases for J; bases not matched to a gene: 13. Germline-derived CDR1 and CDR2 are GTSNPN and SVGIG (reference sequence). The CDR3: CAWRSTPTSGDTYEQYF. The CDR3 DNA is TGTGCCTGGAGATCAACCCCCACTAGCGGGGACACCTACGAGCAGTACTTC. The whole variable domain, filled in from reference TRBV30 and TRBJ2-7, reads SQTIHQWPATLVQPVGSPLSLECTVEGTSNPNLYWYRQAAGRGLQLLFYSVGIGQISSEVPQNLSASRPQDRQFILSSKKLLLSDSGFYLCAWRSTPTSGDTYEQYFGPGTRLTVT.

Many counts were recorded for this clonotype. The CDR3 DNA reads as TGTGCCAGCACCGCCGGGGTAGCGGGAGGAGGGGAGACCCAGTACTTC. It is translated as CASTAGVAGGGETQYF. The chain uses TRBV11-2 and TRBJ2-5; 10 bases line up with TRBD2. With V trimmed by 7 bases and J by 5 bases, 13 bases remained unmatched. The CDR3 sequence is 16 residues long. The germline CDR1 and CDR2 sequences are SGHAT and FQNNGV.

This clonotype was seen a few times. The CDR3 sequence: CASSDGRGYTF. The CDR3 DNA reads TGTGCCAGCAGTGACGGGCGGGGCTACACCTTC. V is TRBV6-4 and J is TRBJ1-2, with unresolved D. V dropped 2 bases and J dropped 8 bases, with 6 bases sitting between them. The CDR3 has 11 amino acids. From germline, CDR1 is MRHNA and CDR2 SNTAGT.

The chain couples TRBV25-1 to TRBJ2-7, with D unresolved. V was cut by 7 bases and J by 2 bases, with 15 bases left in between. Germline V gene data show CDR1 as MGHDK and CDR2 as SYGVNS. The CDR3 sequence is 14 residues long. CDR3 bases: TGTGCCAGCACCCCGCCGACGGGTCCCTACGAGCAGTACTTC. Protein product: CASTPPTGPYEQYF.

J is TRBJ1-3 and V is TRBV19; TRBD1 agrees at 10 bases. Unmatched junction bases numbered 7, after V lost 2 bases and J lost 9 bases. There are 15 residues in the CDR3. The germline gives CDR1 LNHDA, CDR2 SQIVND (reference sequence). The CDR3 nucleotides are TGTGCCAGTAGTATACCGGGACAGGGGACCGGCACCATATATTTT. Protein sequence: CASSIPGQGTGTIYF.

The V and J genes are TRBV7-9 and TRBJ1-4; D uncertain. CDR1 SEHNR and CDR2 FQNEAQ come from the germline V gene (reference sequence). The CDR3 totals 16 residues. Trimming shortened V by 0 bases and J by 3 bases, and 11 bases separated the two germline ends. The CDR3 here is CASSLAGRAANEKLFF. DNA of the CDR3: TGTGCCAGCAGCTTAGCGGGTCGGGCTGCTAATGAAAAACTGTTTTTT.

V gene TRBV20-1 combines with J gene TRBJ2-5; weak D call: TRBD2 (6 bases). The germline V gene has CDR1 DFQATT and CDR2 SNEGSKA (reference sequence). V was cut by 4 bases and J by 2 bases, with 17 bases left in between. CDR3 size: 15 residues. The CDR3 coding sequence is TGCAGTGCTACCAACTTAGCGGTACTTCAAGAGACCCAGTACTTC. This gives the protein CSATNLAVLQETQYF.

This clonotype was counted a few times. This chain joins TRBV28 and TRBJ2-2, with 9 bases identical to TRBD1. Germline V gene sequence: CDR1 MDHEN, CDR2 SYDVKM. CDR3 length: 13 residues. V dropped 6 bases and J dropped 8; count of bases not matched to a gene: 4. CDR3 region: CASSDRGFGELFF. The CDR3 nucleotides are TGTGCCAGCAGCGACAGGGGGTTTGGGGAGCTGTTTTTT.

This clonotype appeared many times. The chain carries TRBV18 and TRBJ1-1, with 8 bases lining up with TRBD1. CDR3 size: 15 residues. V lost 2 bases to trimming and J lost 4 bases; unmatched junction nucleotides: 6. The germline V gene has CDR1 KGHSH and CDR2 LQKENI. This CDR3 reads CASSPRQGAGTEAFF. Written as DNA, the CDR3 is TGTGCCAGCTCACCAAGGCAGGGGGCCGGCACTGAAGCTTTCTTT.

A note on this clonotype: The junction shows a germline mismatch at one end, possibly a read error. The V call is TRBV6-2 or TRBV6-3, the J call TRBJ2-3; 7 nucleotides line up with TRBD2. There are 18 residues in the CDR3. The V gene's germline CDR1 is MNHEY and CDR2 SVGEGT. CDR3 sequence (DNA): TGTGACAGCAGTTCCCGCTCAGAGGGAGGGCCATCAGATGGTACGCAGTATTTT. Translating gives CDSSSRSEGGPSDGTQYF.

The chain combines TRBV6-1 with TRBJ2-7, with D maybe TRBD1 (5 bases). The V and J ends lost 8 bases and 2 bases respectively, with 16 bases between them. Germline CDR1 MNHNS, CDR2 SASEGT. This CDR3 is 14 amino acids long. This CDR3 reads CASSLRAFPYEQYF. The CDR3 nucleotides are TGTGCCAGCTCACTCAGGGCCTTCCCCTACGAGCAGTACTTC.

This clonotype was recorded at least ten times. The V call is TRBV28, the J call TRBJ1-1, with D perhaps matching TRBD1 (5 bases). V lost 2 bases to trimming and J lost 0 bases, with 10 bases between them. The CDR3 covers 15 residues. The germline gives CDR1 MDHEN, CDR2 SYDVKM. The CDR3 protein is CASSLGAEMNTEAFF. Here the CDR3 DNA reads TGTGCCAGCAGTTTAGGGGCAGAGATGAACACTGAAGCTTTCTTT.